These T cell receptor beta chains were read from a single sample in a study of T cell responses to AZD1222 COVID-19 vaccine. Clones were read by immunoSEQ multiplex PCR, and TCRdb kept only the in-frame ones, dropping some. Of some 170,000 clones listed, about 92% are singletons. The starting material was peripheral blood, obtained on day 0 of MenACWY control vaccination. These receptors were obtained from an adult in good health. The CDR3 runs from the conserved cysteine through the conserved F or W. D genes are given only for firm matches. The listing skips clone size in some rows; elsewhere it reads once, few, many or a size class.

d_gene	abundance	v_gene	j_gene	CDR3aa	CDR3nt
-	-	TRBV6-5	TRBJ2-7	CASSSGTFEQYF	TGTGCCAGCAGTTCCGGGACTTTCGAGCAGTACTTC
-	-	TRBV24-1	TRBJ1-1	CATSDPASGDTEAFF	TGTGCCACCAGTGATCCCGCATCAGGGGACACTGAAGCTTTCTTT
TRBD1	once	TRBV6-5	TRBJ1-1	CASSRQGGSEAFF	TGTGCCAGCAGCCGACAGGGAGGGAGTGAAGCTTTCTTT
-	-	TRBV10-1	TRBJ2-7	CASSEGLSYEQYF	TGCGCCAGCAGTGAGGGACTTTCCTACGAGCAGTACTTC
-	-	TRBV6-6	TRBJ2-5	CASSYSETQYF	TGTGCCAGCAGTTACTCTGAGACCCAGTACTTC
-	-	TRBV5-4	TRBJ1-6	CASSSPGPPRENSPLHF	TGTGCCAGCAGCTCCCCCGGGCCGCCCCGGGAGAATTCACCCCTCCACTTT
-	-	TRBV7-6	TRBJ2-5	CASSLYSTQETQYF	TGTGCCAGCAGCCTTTACAGTACTCAAGAGACCCAGTACTTC
-	-	TRBV27	TRBJ2-5	CASSLSGETQYF	TGTGCCAGCAGTTTATCGGGCGAGACCCAGTACTTC
TRBD1	-	TRBV7-9	TRBJ1-4	CASSQTASDRGREGLFF	TGTGCCAGCAGCCAAACAGCAAGCGACAGGGGGCGGGAGGGCCTGTTTTTT
-	once	TRBV7-3	TRBJ2-1	CASSLVQDSYNEQFF	TGTGCCAGCAGCTTAGTGCAGGACTCCTACAATGAGCAGTTCTTC
-	-	TRBV18	TRBJ2-2	CASHAGTGELFF	TGTGCCAGCCACGCGGGCACCGGGGAGCTGTTTTTT
TRBD1	-	TRBV19	TRBJ1-5	CASSRQGVQPQHF	TGTGCCAGTAGCCGACAGGGGGTTCAGCCCCAGCATTTT
TRBD1	-	TRBV27	TRBJ1-2	CASSLRGGQGNSGYTF	TGTGCCAGCAGCCTCCGGGGTGGACAGGGAAATTCCGGCTACACCTTC
TRBD1	-	TRBV5-1	TRBJ2-5	CASSERTGGAGETQYF	TGCGCCAGCAGCGAACGGACAGGGGGCGCAGGAGAGACCCAGTACTTC
TRBD1	few	TRBV18	TRBJ2-7	CASSPMGQGLEEQYF	TGTGCCAGCTCACCAATGGGACAGGGACTTGAGGAGCAGTACTTC
TRBD1	-	TRBV24-1	TRBJ1-4	CATSDRGTGNEKLFF	TGTGCCACCAGTGACAGAGGGACAGGGAATGAAAAACTGTTTTTT
-	-	TRBV19	TRBJ2-1	CASQPGLRLNEQFF	TGTGCCAGCCAGCCGGGACTCCGCTTGAATGAGCAGTTCTTC
TRBD2	-	TRBV9	TRBJ2-1	CASSVSGRAYNEQFF	TGTGCCAGCAGCGTTAGCGGGAGGGCCTACAATGAGCAGTTCTTC
-	-	TRBV7-2	TRBJ1-2	CASTPGSGTGGYTF	TGTGCCAGCACCCCAGGGTCCGGCACGGGTGGCTACACCTTC
-	-	TRBV27	TRBJ2-7	CASSRDPRREQYF	TGTGCCAGCAGCCGGGACCCCCGGAGGGAGCAGTACTTC
TRBD2	-	TRBV7-9	TRBJ2-7	CASSSRTSGTGREQYF	TGTGCCAGCAGCTCCCGGACTAGCGGGACGGGGCGCGAGCAGTACTTC
-	-	TRBV30	TRBJ1-5	CAWSWSNQPQHF	TGTGCCTGGAGTTGGAGCAATCAGCCCCAGCATTTT
-	-	TRBV10-2	TRBJ2-3	CASCLRTGDTQYF	TGCGCCAGCTGCTTGAGGACGGGGGATACGCAGTATTTT
TRBD2	-	TRBV19	TRBJ2-5	CASSIPIAGGQETQYF	TGTGCCAGTAGTATCCCGATAGCGGGGGGCCAAGAGACCCAGTACTTC
-	-	TRBV2	TRBJ2-7	CASGGDQLYEQYF	TGTGCCAGCGGCGGGGACCAACTCTACGAGCAGTACTTC